This T cell receptor beta chain was profiled in a study of OX40 agonist ivuxolimab in advanced cancers. Study-wide background: Patients receiving dose escalation had hepatocellular carcinoma, melanoma, renal cell or head and neck cancer.

TCRdb keeps only in-frame clones here, not all; method: immunoSEQ multiplex PCR. The profile covers tens of thousands of clones, with about 90% appearing a single time and about 3.2% taken by the ten largest. Comment on this clone: Its antigen is undetermined.

Study-level results: Both blood CD4+ and CD8+ T cells showed clonal growth by week 6 at 0.1 to 3.0 mg/kg.

The V and J ends lost 4 bases and 2 bases, in that order; junction bases with no gene match: 6. CDR1 is LNHDA, CDR2 SQIVND, per germline (reference sequence). This CDR3 region has 16 residues. The receptor's source is an adult with an advanced solid tumor such as melanoma, head and neck, liver or kidney cancer. The sequences come from CD4+ or CD8+ T cells sorted from blood, collected in a trial of the OX40 agonist ivuxolimab. The V call is TRBV19, the J call TRBJ1-1; 11 bases match TRBD1. CDR3 in amino acids: CASSTGQGAGNTEAFF. The CDR3 nucleotides are TGTGCCAGTAGTACCGGACAGGGGGCGGGAAACACTGAAGCTTTCTTT.